This T cell receptor (beta chain) was recovered during a study of cytomegalovirus exposure and HLA in healthy donors. The ends were cut back, 4 bases at V and 3 bases at J, with 6 bases in the middle. The length of the CDR3 is 13 residues. In germline, CDR1 is MDHEN, CDR2 SYDVKM. In the PCR, 60 Vbeta and 13 Jbeta primers were used. Sequenced by immunoSEQ multiplex PCR; TCRdb stores in-frame clones only, minus some. Altogether under 200,000 clones are present, roughly 85% being singletons, with the ten largest covering about 1.8%. The rearrangement joins TRBV28 to TRBJ1-4; no definite D call. Sequenced input: PBMCs. This TCR came from a woman between 18 and 29 years old in good health and CMV-seronegative. The CDR3 here is CASSWRANEKLFF. Here the CDR3 DNA reads TGTGCCAGCAGTTGGAGGGCTAATGAAAAACTGTTTTTT.